Described below is a single T cell receptor (beta chain) sequence and its context. As processed by the authors: How many nucleated cells were present was estimated from reference gene primer amplification. TCRdb's copy holds only in-frame clones and misses some; the assay was immunoSEQ multiplex PCR. That table furnishes V, J and clone size, whereas the DNA furnished D and trimming. Seen here are some 160,000 clones, about 80% observed once, and the top ten hold more than 3%. This CDR3 comprises 19 residues. Germline trimming cut 3 bases from V and 4 bases from J; bases unmatched to any gene: 11. Looked up from germline, CDR1 is LGHDT and CDR2 is YNNKEL (reference sequence). The sample belongs to a study of blood T cell repertoires in COVID-19. Study context: Researchers got acute and convalescent COVID-19 samples from the United States, Italy and Spain.

Participants came from fewer than 25 US areas, aged about 18 to 100 years. Either two negative PCRs, clearance, or symptom resolution qualified Cohort 3 donors as recovered. The clonotype was recovered from a woman aged 55-70 years who had recovered from COVID-19. V and J are TRBV3-1 (or the pseudogene TRBV3-2) and TRBJ2-1; 14 bases line up with TRBD2. Sequences were obtained from PBMCs or T cells enriched from blood (not recorded which). Here the CDR3 DNA reads TGTGCCAGCAGCCACAGAGGACTAGCGGGGGGCCTTGATTACAATGAGCAGTTCTTC. Encoded protein: CASSHRGLAGGLDYNEQFF.